The clone carrying this T cell receptor beta chain was picked up many times. This sample stems from a study of T-cell reconstitution after alpha-beta-depleted transplantation in children. V was clipped by 6 bases and J by 0 bases, with 2 bases between them. This CDR3 comprises 11 residues. Germline CDR1 and CDR2: SNHLY and FYNNEI. The TCRbeta library was prepared with unique molecular identifiers. Each CDR3 protein gets one entry after TCRdb re-called the PCR reads with MiXCR. The table records roughly 500,000 distinct CDR3 sequences, around 19% of them present only once. The specimen was PBMCs from the stem cell graft donor, collected from the stem cell graft. The TCR originated in a human donor who donated a stem cell graft to a child with acute lymphoblastic leukemia. This chain joins TRBV2 and TRBJ1-1; D is unclear. The CDR3 nucleotides are TGTGCCAGCAGGGTGAACACTGAAGCTTTCTTT. Translation: CASRVNTEAFF.